The next 29 T cell receptor beta chains were all read from a single sample in a study of cytomegalovirus exposure and HLA in healthy donors. PCR used 60 Vbeta primers and 13 Jbeta primers. The table came from immunoSEQ multiplex PCR; TCRdb's copy has only in-frame clones and leaves some out. This sample has about 160,000 clones, with approximately 80% found just once. Sequenced material: PBMCs. These receptors were obtained from a man under 40 in good health and CMV-seronegative.

The chain is built from TRBV19 and TRBJ2-1, with D perhaps matching TRBD2 (5 bases). The CDR3 runs to 14 residues. Between the trimmed V and J ends, which lost 7 bases and 2 bases, there was a span of 12 bases. In germline, CDR1 is LNHDA, CDR2 SQIVND (reference sequence). The CDR3, as DNA: TGTGCCAGTACCGGGGAGCCCACCTACAATGAGCAGTTCTTC. This codes for CASTGEPTYNEQFF.

This chain connects TRBV6-6 to TRBJ2-7, with D maybe TRBD1 (5 bases). The V end was cut by 6 bases, the J end by 3 bases, with 15 bases between. CDR1 is MNHNY, CDR2 SVGAGI, per germline (reference sequence). This CDR3 comprises 14 residues. The CDR3 nucleotides are TGTGCCAGCAGGGCCTCCCAGGGTTTCTACGAGCAGTACTTC. Translated: CASRASQGFYEQYF.

The J gene is TRBJ1-5, the V gene TRBV9; D may be TRBD1 (5 bases). The V gene's germline CDR1 is SGDLS and CDR2 YYNGEE. This CDR3 has 15 residues. The V gene lost 1 base and the J gene lost 3 bases, with 11 bases spanning the gap. In DNA form, the CDR3 reads TGTGCCAGCAGCGTACAGGGTGGAATCAATCAGCCCCAGCATTTT. Protein: CASSVQGGINQPQHF.

The chain recombines TRBV15 with TRBJ1-1, with TRBD1 matching over 7 bases. V shed 5 bases and J 1 base; nucleotides not matched to a gene: 1. The CDR3 loop spans 13 amino acids. Germline assignment: CDR1 LNHNV and CDR2 YYDKDF (reference sequence). The DNA of the CDR3 is TGTGCCACCAGCCGGACAGGGAACACTGAAGCTTTCTTT. This codes for CATSRTGNTEAFF.

V is TRBV28 and J is TRBJ1-1; D is ambiguous. This CDR3 has 10 amino acids. The germline gives CDR1 MDHEN, CDR2 SYDVKM. Trimming removed 4 bases from V and 8 bases from J, with 5 bases in between. The CDR3 DNA sequence: TGTGCCAGCAGTTACCAGGAAGCTTTCTTT. It is translated as CASSYQEAFF.

This chain uses TRBV13 with TRBJ1-1; D is unresolved. Germline CDR1 is PRHDT and CDR2 is FYEKMQ (reference sequence). The CDR3 covers 12 residues. V was clipped by 10 bases and J by 4 bases, with 13 bases between them. As DNA, the CDR3 is TGTGCCACCACAAAGGGAGGCACTGAAGCTTTCTTT. Translating gives CATTKGGTEAFF.

This chain links TRBV28 with TRBJ1-5, with D possibly being TRBD1 (5 bases). Germline-derived CDR1 and CDR2 are MDHEN and SYDVKM. V was shortened by 6 bases and J by 6 bases, with 12 bases between the two germline ends. This CDR3 contains 13 residues. CDR3 loop: CASRERGSQPQHF. CDR3 nucleotides: TGTGCCAGCAGAGAAAGGGGAAGTCAGCCCCAGCATTTT.

The V gene is TRBV18, the J gene TRBJ2-7, with TRBD1 matching over 7 bases. Germline V gene data show CDR1 as KGHSH and CDR2 as LQKENI. The V segment lost 4 bases and the J segment 0 bases; nucleotides outside the gene matches: 9. CDR3 length: 16 amino acids. The CDR3 bases are TGTGCCAGCTCACTACTGACAGGGAGTGCCTCCTACGAGCAGTACTTC. It translates to CASSLLTGSASYEQYF.

Note on this clone: The junction departs from the called germline gene at one end, perhaps through a read error. This chain connects TRBV7-9 to TRBJ2-6; maybe TRBD1 (5 bases). The CDR3 totals 15 residues. The germline gives CDR1 SEHNR, CDR2 FQNEAQ (reference sequence). The CDR3, as DNA: TGTGCCAGCAGCTTCGCCCTGTCTGGGGCCAACGCCCTGACTTTC. Protein: CASSFALSGANALTF.

V gene TRBV15 combines with J gene TRBJ1-1; 8 bases are a match to TRBD1. The germline gives CDR1 LNHNV, CDR2 YYDKDF (reference sequence). This CDR3 region has 17 residues. After removal of 5 bases from V and 0 bases from J, the junction contained 11 bases not matched to a gene. The CDR3 spells CATSPSRQGFLNTEAFF. DNA for the CDR3: TGTGCCACCAGCCCCTCGAGACAGGGGTTTTTGAACACTGAAGCTTTCTTT.

The rearrangement joins TRBV27 to TRBJ2-2, with D possibly being TRBD2 (6 bases). Trimming removed 3 bases from V and 2 bases from J, with 13 bases in between. In germline, CDR1 is MNHEY, CDR2 SMNVEV (reference sequence). The CDR3 totals 16 residues. CDR3 loop: CASSFLGTLNTGELFF. The CDR3 nucleotides are TGTGCCAGCAGTTTTCTCGGGACTCTTAACACCGGGGAGCTGTTTTTT.

The chain joins TRBV6-6 to TRBJ2-4; D perhaps matches TRBD1 (5 bases). CDR3 size: 14 residues. Trimming shortened V by 2 bases and J by 8 bases, and 13 bases separated the two germline ends. Germline-derived CDR1 and CDR2 are MNHNY and SVGAGI (reference sequence). The CDR3 DNA reads as TGTGCCAGCAGTTACACCCAGGGTGGGGACATTCAGTACTTC. This encodes CASSYTQGGDIQYF.

This sequence joins TRBV27 and TRBJ1-1, with a weak D call TRBD1 (5 bases). Trimming cost V 3 bases and J 5 bases, with 10 bases left between them. Germline assignment: CDR1 MNHEY and CDR2 SMNVEV (reference sequence). There are 13 residues in the CDR3. CDR3: CASSLPGGTEAFF. The DNA of the CDR3 is TGTGCCAGCAGTTTGCCCGGGGGGACTGAAGCTTTCTTT.

The chain carries TRBV19 and TRBJ2-5; a weak D match, TRBD1 (6 bases). The length of the CDR3 is 16 residues. Trimming took 4 bases from V and 6 from J, leaving 21 bases between them. Per germline, CDR1 LNHDA and CDR2 SQIVND (reference sequence). CDR3 in amino acids: CASSNFRDTYSKTQYF. The CDR3 DNA reads TGTGCCAGTAGTAACTTCCGGGACACGTACTCTAAGACCCAGTACTTC. The whole variable domain, remainder taken from reference TRBV19 and TRBJ2-5, is DGGITQSPKYLFRKEGQNVTLSCEQNLNHDAMYWYRQDPGQGLRLIYYSQIVNDFQKGDIAEGYSVSREKKESFPLTVTSAQKNPTAFYLCASSNFRDTYSKTQYFGPGTRLLVL.

The chain is built from TRBV5-1 and TRBJ2-3, with 13 bases identical to TRBD2. The CDR3 totals 20 residues. The germline gives CDR1 SGHRS, CDR2 YFSETQ. The V segment lost 0 bases and the J segment 4 bases; nucleotides outside the gene matches: 14. The CDR3 is CASSLGLYRTSGRKADTQYF. CDR3 bases: TGCGCCAGCAGCTTGGGACTATACAGGACTAGCGGGAGAAAGGCAGATACGCAGTATTTT.

This clone was observed once. The V gene is TRBV6-4, the J gene TRBJ1-5; D call uncertain. The germline V and J ends were trimmed by 4 bases and 6 bases, with 13 bases remaining between them. CDR3 size: 14 residues. CDR1 MRHNA and CDR2 SNTAGT come from the germline V gene. CDR3 coding DNA: TGTGCCAGCAGTGTGGAGTCGGGGTCTCAGCCCCAGCATTTT. Residues: CASSVESGSQPQHF.

This clone was counted once. V is TRBV27 and J is TRBJ2-7, with TRBD1 matching over 7 bases. This CDR3 is 13 amino acids long. The trim removed 6 bases at V and 6 bases at J, leaving 8 bases unmatched. Germline V gene lookup returns CDR1 MNHEY and CDR2 SMNVEV (reference sequence). CDR3 nucleotide sequence: TGTGCCAGCAGATCCACGACAGGGCGCGAGCAGTACTTC. Its protein product is CASRSTTGREQYF.

This clone was observed a single time. V is TRBV29-1 and J is TRBJ2-3; D uncertain. CDR3 length equals 14 residues. Germline V gene sequence: CDR1 SQVTM, CDR2 ANQGSEA. Trimming pared 6 bases from V and 0 bases from J, leaving 13 bases between. In DNA, the CDR3 is TGCAGCGTCGTGCGGATCCATAGCACAGATACGCAGTATTTT. Translation gives CSVVRIHSTDTQYF.

The count of this clone is one. This sequence joins TRBV11-3 and TRBJ2-2; TRBD1 might be the D (6 bases). CDR3 length equals 16 residues. In germline, CDR1 is SGHNT, CDR2 YENEEA. V gave up 5 bases and J gave up 3 bases, with 16 bases separating them. DNA for the CDR3: TGTGCCAGCAGCCACACAGGGTGGGGGCACACCGGGGAGCTGTTTTTT. The encoded protein is CASSHTGWGHTGELFF.

V and J are TRBV29-1 and TRBJ2-3, with D tentatively TRBD2 (5 bases). The CDR3 runs to 15 residues. Trimming shortened V by 4 bases and J by 2 bases, and 16 bases separated the two germline ends. Germline V lookup: CDR1 SQVTM, CDR2 ANQGSEA. The CDR3 bases are TGCAGCGTTGTCTACACCGCACGGGACACAGATACGCAGTATTTT. The encoded protein is CSVVYTARDTDTQYF.

The chain employs TRBV7-2 and TRBJ1-2; the D is unclear. Germline V gene lookup returns CDR1 SGHTA and CDR2 FQGNSA. CDR3 size: 14 residues. V was pared by 5 bases and J by 2 bases, with 12 bases between. The CDR3 sequence is CASSPGRRNYGYTF. Written as DNA, the CDR3 is TGTGCCAGCAGCCCGGGGAGGAGGAACTATGGCTACACCTTC.

The J gene is TRBJ2-2, the V gene TRBV9; maybe TRBD2 (5 bases). Germline V gene data show CDR1 as SGDLS and CDR2 as YYNGEE. The V gene lost 3 bases and the J gene lost 5 bases, with 29 bases spanning the gap. This CDR3 contains 20 residues. The CDR3 nucleotides are TGTGCCAGCAGCGAAAATCGAGGGAACAGTCTGAATTCTTTAACCGGGGAGCTGTTTTTT. Translated, it gives CASSENRGNSLNSLTGELFF.

The CDR3 loop reads CASSFMELGGEKLFF. DNA of the CDR3: TGTGCCAGCAGTTTTATGGAGCTAGGGGGCGAAAAACTGTTTTTT. The chain joins TRBV28 to TRBJ1-4; 7 bases are shared with TRBD1. CDR1 is MDHEN, CDR2 SYDVKM, per germline. V shed 3 bases, J shed 8 bases, and the junction held 9 bases outside the gene matches. The CDR3 runs 15 residues.

This clone was picked up a small number of times. The V gene is TRBV9, the J gene TRBJ1-1; no firm D call. The germline V and J ends were trimmed by 4 bases and 1 base, with 17 bases remaining between them. This CDR3 spans 16 amino acids. Looked up from germline, CDR1 is SGDLS and CDR2 is YYNGEE. CDR3 sequence: CASSPFRQRANTEAFF. The CDR3, as DNA: TGTGCCAGCAGCCCCTTCCGACAAAGAGCGAACACTGAAGCTTTCTTT. The variable domain in full, completed from reference TRBV9 and TRBJ1-1, reads DSGVTQTPKHLITATGQRVTLRCSPRSGDLSVYWYQQSLDQGLQFLIQYYNGEERAKGNILERFSAQQFPDLHSELNLSSLELGDSALYFCASSPFRQRANTEAFFGQGTRLTVV.

This chain connects TRBV18 to TRBJ2-1, with a possible D match to TRBD1 (5 bases). Germline assignment: CDR1 KGHSH and CDR2 LQKENI. CDR3 length: 13 amino acids. V was shortened by 1 base and J by 5 bases, with 6 bases between the two germline ends. CDR3 sequence reads: CASSPQGNNEQFF. The CDR3 bases are TGTGCCAGCTCACCACAGGGGAACAATGAGCAGTTCTTC.

This clone has only a few counts. This chain uses TRBV6-1 with TRBJ2-7; D is perhaps TRBD2 (5 bases). Germline V gives CDR1 MNHNS, CDR2 SASEGT. This CDR3 has 16 residues. V shed 0 bases and J shed 4 bases, with 16 bases lying between them. The CDR3 loop reads CASSEAAGGSPYEQYF. The CDR3 nucleotides are TGTGCCAGCAGTGAAGCAGCAGGCGGGTCTCCTTACGAGCAGTACTTC.

The chain combines TRBV28 with TRBJ1-2, with 11 bases lining up with TRBD1. The V gene end was trimmed by 4 bases and the J gene end by 0 bases; junction bases not matched to a gene: 10. Germline V gene data show CDR1 as MDHEN and CDR2 as SYDVKM. The CDR3 runs 18 residues. This CDR3 reads CASSYRTGGKYPNYGYTF. The CDR3 DNA reads TGTGCCAGCAGTTATCGGACAGGGGGCAAATACCCTAACTATGGCTACACCTTC.

The rearrangement uses TRBV5-1 and TRBJ1-4; 11 positions match TRBD1. The germline gives CDR1 SGHRS, CDR2 YFSETQ. The V segment lost 0 bases and the J segment 8 bases; nucleotides outside the gene matches: 0. The length of the CDR3 is 14 residues. Here the CDR3 DNA reads TGCGCCAGCAGCTTGGGGGACAGGGGGGAAAAACTGTTTTTT. Protein product: CASSLGDRGEKLFF. Full variable domain (remainder filled in from reference TRBV5-1 and TRBJ1-4): KAGVTQTPRYLIKTRGQQVTLSCSPISGHRSVSWYQQTPGQGLQFLFEYFSETQRNKGNFPGRFSGRQFSNSRSEMNVSTLELGDSALYLCASSLGDRGEKLFFGSGTQLSVL.

This chain uses TRBV7-2 with TRBJ1-3; D is ambiguous. Germline-derived CDR1 and CDR2 are SGHTA and FQGNSA. Between the trimmed V and J ends, which lost 5 bases and 1 base, there was a span of 15 bases. CDR3 length equals 16 residues. CDR3 nucleotides: TGTGCCAGCAGCCGAGTCGGAGGAGTGTCTGGAAACACCATATATTTT. Protein sequence: CASSRVGGVSGNTIYF.